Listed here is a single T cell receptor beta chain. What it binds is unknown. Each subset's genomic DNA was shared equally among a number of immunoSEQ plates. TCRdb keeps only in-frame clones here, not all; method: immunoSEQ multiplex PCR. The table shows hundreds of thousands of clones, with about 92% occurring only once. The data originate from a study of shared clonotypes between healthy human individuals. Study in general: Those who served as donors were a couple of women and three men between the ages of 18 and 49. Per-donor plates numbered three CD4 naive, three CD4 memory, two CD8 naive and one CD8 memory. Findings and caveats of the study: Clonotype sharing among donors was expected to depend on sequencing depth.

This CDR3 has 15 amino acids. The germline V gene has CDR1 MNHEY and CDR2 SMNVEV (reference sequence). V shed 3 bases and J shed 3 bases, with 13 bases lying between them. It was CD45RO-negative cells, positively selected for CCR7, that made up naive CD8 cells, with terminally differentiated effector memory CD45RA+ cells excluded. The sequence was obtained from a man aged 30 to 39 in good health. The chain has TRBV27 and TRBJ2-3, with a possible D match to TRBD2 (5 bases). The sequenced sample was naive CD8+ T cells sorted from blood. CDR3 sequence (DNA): TGTGCCAGCAGTTTGATCGAGGGTCGTACAGATACGCAGTATTTT. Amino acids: CASSLIEGRTDTQYF.